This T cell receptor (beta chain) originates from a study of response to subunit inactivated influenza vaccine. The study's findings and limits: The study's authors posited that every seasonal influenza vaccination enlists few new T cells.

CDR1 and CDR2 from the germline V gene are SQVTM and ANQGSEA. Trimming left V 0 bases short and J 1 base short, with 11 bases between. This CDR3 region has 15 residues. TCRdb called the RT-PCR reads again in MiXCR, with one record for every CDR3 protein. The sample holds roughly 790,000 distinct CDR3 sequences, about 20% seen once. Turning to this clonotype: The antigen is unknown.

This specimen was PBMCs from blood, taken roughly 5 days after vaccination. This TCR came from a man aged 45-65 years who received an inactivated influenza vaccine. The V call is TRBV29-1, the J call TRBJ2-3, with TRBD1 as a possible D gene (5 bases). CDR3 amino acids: CSVEDQGLGTDTQYF. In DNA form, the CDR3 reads TGCAGCGTTGAAGATCAGGGATTGGGCACAGATACGCAGTATTTT.